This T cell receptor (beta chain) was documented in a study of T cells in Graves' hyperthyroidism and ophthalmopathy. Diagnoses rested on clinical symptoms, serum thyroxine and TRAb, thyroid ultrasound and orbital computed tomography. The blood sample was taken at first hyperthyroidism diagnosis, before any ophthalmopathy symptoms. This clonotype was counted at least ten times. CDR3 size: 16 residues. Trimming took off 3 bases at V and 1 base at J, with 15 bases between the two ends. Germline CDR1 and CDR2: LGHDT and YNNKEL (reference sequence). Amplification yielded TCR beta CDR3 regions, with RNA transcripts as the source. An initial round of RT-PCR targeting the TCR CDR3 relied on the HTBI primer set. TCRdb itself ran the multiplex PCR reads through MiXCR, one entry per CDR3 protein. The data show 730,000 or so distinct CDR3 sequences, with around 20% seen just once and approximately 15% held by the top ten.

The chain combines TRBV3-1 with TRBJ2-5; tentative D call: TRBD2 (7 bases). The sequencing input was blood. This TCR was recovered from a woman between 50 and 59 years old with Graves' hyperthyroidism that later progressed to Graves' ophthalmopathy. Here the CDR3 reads CASSQGGRVAQETQYF. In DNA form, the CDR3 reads TGTGCCAGCAGCCAGGGGGGGCGGGTGGCCCAAGAGACCCAGTACTTC.